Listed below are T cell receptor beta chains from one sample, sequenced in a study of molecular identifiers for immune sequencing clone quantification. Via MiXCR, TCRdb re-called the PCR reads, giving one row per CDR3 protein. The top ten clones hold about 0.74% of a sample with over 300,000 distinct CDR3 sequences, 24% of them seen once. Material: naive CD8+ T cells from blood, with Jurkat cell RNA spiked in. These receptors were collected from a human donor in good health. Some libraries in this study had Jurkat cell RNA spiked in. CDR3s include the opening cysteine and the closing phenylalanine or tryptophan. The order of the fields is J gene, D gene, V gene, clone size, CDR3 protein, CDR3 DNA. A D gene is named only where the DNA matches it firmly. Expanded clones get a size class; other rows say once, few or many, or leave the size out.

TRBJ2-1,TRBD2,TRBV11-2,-,CASSSVGGLAYNEQFF,TGTGCCAGCAGCTCGGTTGGCGGACTAGCCTACAATGAGCAGTTCTTC
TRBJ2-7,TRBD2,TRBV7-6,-,CARSLAPGGYEQYF,TGTGCCCGCAGCTTAGCGCCGGGGGGCTACGAGCAGTACTTC
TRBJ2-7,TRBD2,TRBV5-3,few,CASSLATSGGFREQYF,TGTGCCAGCAGCTTGGCCACTAGCGGGGGTTTTCGCGAGCAGTACTTC
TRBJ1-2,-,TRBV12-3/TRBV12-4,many,CASSLRTGAHGYTF,TGTGCCAGCAGTTTGAGGACGGGGGCGCATGGCTACACCTTC
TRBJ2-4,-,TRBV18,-,CASSLGRDKSIQYF,TGTGCCAGCTCCCTGGGACGGGACAAAAGCATTCAGTACTTC
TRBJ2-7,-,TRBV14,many,CASSQYKHPGIEQYF,TGTGCCAGCAGCCAATACAAGCATCCGGGGATTGAGCAGTACTTC
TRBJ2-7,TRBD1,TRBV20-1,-,CSADGTGPYEQYF,TGCAGTGCTGACGGGACAGGGCCCTACGAGCAGTACTTC
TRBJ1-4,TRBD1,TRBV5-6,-,CASRQDRGANEKLFF,TGTGCCAGCCGTCAGGACAGGGGGGCCAATGAAAAACTGTTTTTT
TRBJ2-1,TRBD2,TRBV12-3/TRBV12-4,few,CASSPLIAGHDNEQFF,TGTGCCAGCAGTCCCTTGATAGCGGGGCACGACAATGAGCAGTTCTTC
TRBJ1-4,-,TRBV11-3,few,CASSLSDTTNEKLFF,TGTGCCAGCAGCTTATCGGATACAACTAATGAAAAACTGTTTTTT
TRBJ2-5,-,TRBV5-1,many,CASSLAQPYQETQYF,TGCGCCAGCAGCTTGGCTCAGCCGTACCAAGAGACCCAGTACTTC
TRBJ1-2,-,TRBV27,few,CASSLSGQGPVYGYTF,TGTGCCAGCAGTTTATCGGGGCAGGGTCCCGTCTATGGCTACACCTTC
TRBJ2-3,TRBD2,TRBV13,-,CASSTSGATHLDTQYF,TGTGCCAGCAGCACTAGCGGGGCGACCCACTTAGATACGCAGTATTTT
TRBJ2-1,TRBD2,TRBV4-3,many,CASSQDSWTSGYNEQFF,TGCGCCAGCAGCCAAGATAGCTGGACTAGCGGGTACAATGAGCAGTTCTTC
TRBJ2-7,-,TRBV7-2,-,CASSWGRVGGVNYEQYF,TGTGCCAGCAGTTGGGGCAGGGTTGGTGGGGTGAACTACGAGCAGTACTTC
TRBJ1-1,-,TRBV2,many,CASSDVPNTEAFF,TGTGCCAGCAGTGATGTGCCAAACACTGAAGCTTTCTTT
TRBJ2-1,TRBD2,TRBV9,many,CASSVELAGYGEQFF,TGTGCCAGCAGCGTAGAACTAGCGGGATACGGTGAGCAGTTCTTC
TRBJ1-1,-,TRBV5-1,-,CASGLAAGPSNTEAFF,TGCGCCAGCGGCTTGGCCGCGGGCCCCTCTAACACTGAAGCTTTCTTT
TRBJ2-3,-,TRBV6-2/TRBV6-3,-,CASSSWGDTQYF,TGTGCCAGCAGTTCGTGGGGAGATACGCAGTATTTT
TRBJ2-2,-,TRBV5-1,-,CASIGVYTGELFF,TGCGCCAGTATAGGGGTCTACACCGGGGAGCTGTTTTTT
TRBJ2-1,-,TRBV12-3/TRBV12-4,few,CASSFGGGDEQFF,TGTGCCAGCAGTTTCGGAGGGGGAGATGAGCAGTTCTTC
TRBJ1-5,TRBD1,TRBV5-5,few,CASSPSGTGGGNQPQHF,TGTGCCAGCAGCCCCTCCGGGACAGGGGGCGGCAATCAGCCCCAGCATTTT